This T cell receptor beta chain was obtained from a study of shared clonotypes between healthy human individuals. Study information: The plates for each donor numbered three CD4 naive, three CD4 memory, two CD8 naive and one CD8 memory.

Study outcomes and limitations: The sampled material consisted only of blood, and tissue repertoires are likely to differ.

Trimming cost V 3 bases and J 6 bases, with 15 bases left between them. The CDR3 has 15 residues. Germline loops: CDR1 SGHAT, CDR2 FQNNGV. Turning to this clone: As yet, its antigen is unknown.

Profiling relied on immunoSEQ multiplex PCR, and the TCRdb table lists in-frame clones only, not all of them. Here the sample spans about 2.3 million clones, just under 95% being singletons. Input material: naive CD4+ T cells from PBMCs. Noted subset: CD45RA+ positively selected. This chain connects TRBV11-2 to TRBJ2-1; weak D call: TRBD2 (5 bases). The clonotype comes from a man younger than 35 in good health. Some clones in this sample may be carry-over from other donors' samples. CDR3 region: CASSFTSDPLNEQFF. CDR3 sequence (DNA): TGTGCCAGCAGCTTCACTAGTGACCCACTCAATGAGCAGTTCTTC. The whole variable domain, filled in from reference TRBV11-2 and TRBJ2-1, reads EAGVAQSPRYKIIEKRQSVAFWCNPISGHATLYWYQQILGQGPKLLIQFQNNGVVDDSQLPKDRFSAERLKGVDSTLKIQPAKLEDSAVYLCASSFTSDPLNEQFFGPGTRLTVL.